This passage covers 17 T cell receptor beta chains from one sample sequenced in a study of follicular helper T cells after annual influenza vaccination. Sequenced by immunoSEQ multiplex PCR; TCRdb stores in-frame clones only, minus some. Among several thousand clones, 75% to 85% were seen once, and the ten largest hold approximately 0.8%. The time point is: 2015-2016 season, pre-vaccination. Sequenced material: CXCR5- memory CD4+ T cells sorted from blood, taken on the day of influenza vaccination. The receptors stem from an adult who received the influenza vaccine.

The rearrangement uses TRBV11-3 and TRBJ2-7; 7 positions match TRBD2. The germline CDR1 and CDR2 sequences are SGHNT and YENEEA. The CDR3 covers 14 residues. V was pared by 5 bases and J by 7 bases, with 11 bases of the junction left unmatched. This CDR3 reads CASSTPGGRREQYF. Written as DNA, the CDR3 is TGTGCCAGCAGCACCCCGGGGGGACGGAGGGAGCAGTACTTC. Full variable domain (rest looked up from reference TRBV11-3 and TRBJ2-7): EAGVVQSPRYKIIEKKQPVAFWCNPISGHNTLYWYLQNLGQGPELLIRYENEEAVDDSQLPKDRFSAERLKGVDSTLKIQPAELGDSAVYLCASSTPGGRREQYFGPGTRLTVT.

This clone was counted a single time. The CDR3 DNA reads TGCGCCAGCAGTCCTACCCTGGACAGGGACAGACCTTCACCCCTCCACTTT. Encoded protein: CASSPTLDRDRPSPLHF. This chain uses TRBV23-1 with TRBJ1-6; the match to TRBD1 covers 8 bases. TRBV23-1 is treated as an ORF (open reading frame) with a function not yet certain. The J segment lost 9 bases and the V segment lost 4 bases, leaving 14 bases of the junction unmatched. This CDR3 comprises 17 residues.

This sequence joins TRBV6-1 and TRBJ2-3, with D perhaps matching TRBD1 or TRBD2 (5 bases each). Germline V CDR1 and CDR2: MNHNS, SASEGT. Trimming removed 7 bases from V and 3 bases from J, with 17 bases in between. This CDR3 has 15 amino acids. The CDR3 region is CASTPPGPTTDTQYF. DNA of the CDR3: TGTGCCAGCACCCCACCGGGACCCACGACAGATACGCAGTATTTT.

The chain employs TRBV6-6 and TRBJ2-7; 8 positions match TRBD2. The CDR3 has 16 residues. Trimming took 0 bases from V and 0 from J; bases not matched to a gene: 4. Germline V gene sequence: CDR1 MNHNY, CDR2 SVGAGI (reference sequence). DNA for the CDR3: TGTGCCAGCAGTTACTCGGGCGGGGGGCCCTCCTACGAGCAGTACTTC. Its protein is CASSYSGGGPSYEQYF.

V gene TRBV7-6 combines with J gene TRBJ2-5; tentative D call: TRBD2 (5 bases). The ends were cut back, 4 bases at V and 2 bases at J, with 8 bases in the middle. The CDR3 consists of 13 residues. The germline V gene has CDR1 SGHVS and CDR2 FNYEAQ. In DNA, the CDR3 is TGTGCCAGCAGCTCCGGGGTTCAAGAGACCCAGTACTTC. Its protein product is CASSSGVQETQYF.

This rearrangement joins TRBV4-2 to TRBJ2-2, with 9 bases matching TRBD2. Germline values: CDR1 LGHNA, CDR2 YNFKEQ. The CDR3 is 18 amino acids. The V and J ends lost 3 bases and 0 bases, in that order; junction bases with no gene match: 8. As DNA, the CDR3 is TGTGCCAGCAGCCAGGGGTCTAGCGGGGCTTCGAACACCGGGGAGCTGTTTTTT. Protein sequence: CASSQGSSGASNTGELFF.

This sequence joins TRBV5-4 and TRBJ1-6; 7 nucleotides agree with TRBD1. The CDR3 totals 15 residues. With 1 base clipped from V and 9 bases from J, the junction kept 7 bases outside the gene matches. The germline V gene has CDR1 SGHNT and CDR2 YYREEE (reference sequence). The CDR3 DNA reads as TGTGCCAGCAGCTTGAGTACAGGGGTGTCTTCACCCCTCCACTTT. Translated, it gives CASSLSTGVSSPLHF.

The rearrangement uses TRBV12-5 and TRBJ2-3; the D gene is possibly TRBD1 (5 bases). Germline CDR1 is LGHNT and CDR2 is FRNRAP. V was clipped by 6 bases and J by 0 bases, with 7 bases between them. The CDR3 is 13 residues long. Here the CDR3 reads CASGQGSTDTQYF. The CDR3 bases are TGTGCTAGTGGCCAGGGAAGCACAGATACGCAGTATTTT.

The J gene is TRBJ1-2, the V gene TRBV10-3; unclear D gene. CDR1 is ENHRY, CDR2 SYGVKD, per germline. The V gene lost 3 bases and the J gene lost 4 bases, with 15 bases spanning the gap. The CDR3 covers 15 residues. For the CDR3, the DNA is TGTGCCATCAGTGAAATGGGTTTCGTTGGCTATGGCTACACCTTC. Protein: CAISEMGFVGYGYTF.

V and J are TRBV7-3 and TRBJ2-1; D may be TRBD2 (6 bases). CDR3 length: 13 amino acids. V dropped 6 bases and J dropped 3 bases, with 9 bases sitting between them. Germline CDR1 reads SGHTA; CDR2 reads FQGTGA. The CDR3 protein is CASRRTNYNEQFF. In DNA form, the CDR3 reads TGTGCCAGCAGACGGACTAACTACAATGAGCAGTTCTTC.

This CDR3 reads CASSWNRGGNTIYF. The DNA of the CDR3 is TGTGCCAGCAGTTGGAACAGGGGTGGAAACACCATATATTTT. The J gene is TRBJ1-3, the V gene TRBV2; 7 bases align to TRBD1. With V trimmed by 5 bases and J by 3 bases, 4 bases remained unmatched. The CDR3 is 14 residues long. The germline V gene encodes CDR1 SNHLY and CDR2 FYNNEI.

The V call is TRBV11-2, the J call TRBJ2-2, with 8 bases lining up with TRBD2. The CDR3 spans 18 residues. The J segment lost 4 bases and the V segment lost 4 bases, leaving 14 bases of the junction unmatched. Germline V gives CDR1 SGHAT, CDR2 FQNNGV. The CDR3 DNA reads TGTGCCAGCAGCTCAAAACGCGGGCGGGGGGCCGTCACCGGGGAGCTGTTTTTT. Amino acids: CASSSKRGRGAVTGELFF.

V and J are TRBV4-3 and TRBJ2-5; 7 bases are a match to TRBD1. Germline trimming cut 0 bases from V and 6 bases from J; bases unmatched to any gene: 13. Germline CDR1 is LGHNA and CDR2 is YSLEER. The CDR3 covers 17 residues. The CDR3 region is CASSQDPGTAARKTQYF. CDR3 sequence (DNA): TGCGCCAGCAGCCAAGACCCCGGGACAGCCGCTCGTAAGACCCAGTACTTC.

This chain joins TRBV9 and TRBJ1-2, with D perhaps matching TRBD1 (6 bases). Germline-derived CDR1 and CDR2 are SGDLS and YYNGEE. With 4 bases removed from V and 5 bases from J, the gap between germline ends came to 21 bases. This CDR3 contains 16 residues. The CDR3 here is CASSLNFRGSLYGYTF. The CDR3 nucleotides read TGTGCCAGCAGCCTAAATTTCAGGGGAAGTTTATATGGCTACACCTTC.

This clone was observed a handful of times. The chain links TRBV6-5 to TRBJ2-7; D uncertain. CDR3 size: 10 residues. Deletions cut 7 bases from V and 5 bases from J, with 6 bases between. In germline, CDR1 is MNHEY, CDR2 SVGAGI. As DNA, the CDR3 is TGTGCCAGCACCCTAGACGAGCAGTACTTC. Its protein product is CASTLDEQYF.

The chain couples TRBV5-6 to TRBJ2-5; no clear D gene. The CDR3 contains 13 residues. The V gene's germline CDR1 is SGHDT and CDR2 YYEEEE. Trimming removed 0 bases at V and 5 bases at J, with 8 bases between. The CDR3 coding sequence is TGTGCCAGCAGCTTGGCCCACGTGGAGACCCAGTACTTC. Residues: CASSLAHVETQYF.

The chain employs TRBV5-5 and TRBJ2-1, with D unresolved. Germline V gene sequence: CDR1 SGHKS, CDR2 YYEKEE (reference sequence). The CDR3 has 13 amino acids. V was pared by 0 bases and J by 5 bases, with 6 bases between. In DNA, the CDR3 is TGTGCCAGCAGCTTGGGGCCCCACAATGAGCAGTTCTTC. It specifies CASSLGPHNEQFF.